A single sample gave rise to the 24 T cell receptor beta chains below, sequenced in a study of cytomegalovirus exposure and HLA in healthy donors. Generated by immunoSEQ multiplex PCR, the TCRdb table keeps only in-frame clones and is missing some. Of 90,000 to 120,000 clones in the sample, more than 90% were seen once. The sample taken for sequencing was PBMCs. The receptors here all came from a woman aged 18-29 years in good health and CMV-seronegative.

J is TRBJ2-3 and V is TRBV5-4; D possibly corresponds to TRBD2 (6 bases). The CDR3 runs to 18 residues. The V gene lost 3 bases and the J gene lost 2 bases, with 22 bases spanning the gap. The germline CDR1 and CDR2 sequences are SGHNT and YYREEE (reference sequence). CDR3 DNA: TGTGCCAGCAGCTGGAAAGAACTAGCCCAACCCTACACAGATACGCAGTATTTT. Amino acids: CASSWKELAQPYTDTQYF.

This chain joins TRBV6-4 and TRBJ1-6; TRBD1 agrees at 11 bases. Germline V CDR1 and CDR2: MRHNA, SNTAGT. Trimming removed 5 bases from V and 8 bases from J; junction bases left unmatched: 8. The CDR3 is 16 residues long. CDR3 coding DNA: TGTGCCAGCAGTCCCTCACCGGGACAGGGGGATTCACCCCTCCACTTT. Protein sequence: CASSPSPGQGDSPLHF.

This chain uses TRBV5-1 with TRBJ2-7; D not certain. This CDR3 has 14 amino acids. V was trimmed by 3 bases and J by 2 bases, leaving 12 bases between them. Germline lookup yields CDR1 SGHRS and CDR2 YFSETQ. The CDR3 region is CASSSGRRTYEQYF. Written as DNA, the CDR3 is TGCGCCAGCAGCTCCGGTCGGAGAACCTACGAGCAGTACTTC.

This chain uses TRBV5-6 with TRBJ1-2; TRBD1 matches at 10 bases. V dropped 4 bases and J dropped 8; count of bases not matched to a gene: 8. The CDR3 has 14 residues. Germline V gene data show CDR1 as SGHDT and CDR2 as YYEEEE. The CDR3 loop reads CASSMRQGAYGYTF. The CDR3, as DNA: TGTGCCAGCAGCATGCGACAGGGGGCGTACGGCTACACCTTC.

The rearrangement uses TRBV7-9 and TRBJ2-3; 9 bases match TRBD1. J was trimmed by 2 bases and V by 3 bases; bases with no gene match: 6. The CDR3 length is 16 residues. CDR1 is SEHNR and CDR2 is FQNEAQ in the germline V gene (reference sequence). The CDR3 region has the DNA TGTGCCAGCAGCTTTTTAGGACAGGGGAACACAGATACGCAGTATTTT. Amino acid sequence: CASSFLGQGNTDTQYF.

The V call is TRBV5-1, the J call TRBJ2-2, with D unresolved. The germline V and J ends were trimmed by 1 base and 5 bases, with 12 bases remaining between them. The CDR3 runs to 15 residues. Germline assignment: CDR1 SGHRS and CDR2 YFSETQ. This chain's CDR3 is CASSLSQVPTGELFF. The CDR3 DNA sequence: TGCGCCAGCAGCTTGAGCCAGGTTCCAACCGGGGAGCTGTTTTTT.

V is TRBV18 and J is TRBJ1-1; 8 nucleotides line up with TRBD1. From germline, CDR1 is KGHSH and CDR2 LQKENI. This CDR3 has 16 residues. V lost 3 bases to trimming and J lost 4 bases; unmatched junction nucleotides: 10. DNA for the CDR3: TGTGCCAGCTCACCCCAGGGGGCTTCTGGTGGCACTGAAGCTTTCTTT. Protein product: CASSPQGASGGTEAFF.

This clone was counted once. The DNA for the CDR3 is TGTGCCACCAGCAGACCTCCGGCAGGGTATGAAGCTTTCTTT. This translates into CATSRPPAGYEAFF. The V gene is TRBV15, the J gene TRBJ1-1, with a weak D call TRBD1 (5 bases). The CDR3 runs to 14 residues. Trimming cost V 2 bases and J 7 bases, with 14 bases left between them. CDR1 is LNHNV and CDR2 is YYDKDF in the germline V gene (reference sequence).

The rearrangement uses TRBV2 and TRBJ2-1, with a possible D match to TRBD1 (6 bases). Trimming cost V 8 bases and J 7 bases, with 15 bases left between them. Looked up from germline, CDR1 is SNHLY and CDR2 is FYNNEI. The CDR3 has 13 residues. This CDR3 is CASELSGVNEQFF. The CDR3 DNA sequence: TGTGCCAGCGAATTATCAGGGGTTAATGAGCAGTTCTTC.

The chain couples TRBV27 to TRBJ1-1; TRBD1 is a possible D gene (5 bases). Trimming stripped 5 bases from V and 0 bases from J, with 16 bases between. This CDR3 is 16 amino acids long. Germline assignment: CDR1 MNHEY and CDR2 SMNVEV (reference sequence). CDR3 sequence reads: CASSPRPGGMNTEAFF. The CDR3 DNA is TGTGCCAGCAGTCCCCGTCCTGGGGGGATGAACACTGAAGCTTTCTTT.

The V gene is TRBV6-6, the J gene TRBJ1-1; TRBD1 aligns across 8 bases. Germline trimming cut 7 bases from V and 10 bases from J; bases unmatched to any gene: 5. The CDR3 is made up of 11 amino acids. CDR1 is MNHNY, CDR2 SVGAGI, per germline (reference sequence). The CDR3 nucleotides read TGTGCCAGCATCCTACAGGGGGGAGCTTTCTTT. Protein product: CASILQGGAFF.

The CDR3 here is CASRRQGPGYEQYF. The CDR3 nucleotides are TGTGCCAGCAGAAGACAGGGCCCGGGATACGAGCAGTACTTC. This chain uses TRBV28 with TRBJ2-7, with 7 positions matching TRBD1. Per germline, CDR1 MDHEN and CDR2 SYDVKM. V was clipped by 6 bases and J by 4 bases; unmatched bases: 9. There are 14 residues in the CDR3.

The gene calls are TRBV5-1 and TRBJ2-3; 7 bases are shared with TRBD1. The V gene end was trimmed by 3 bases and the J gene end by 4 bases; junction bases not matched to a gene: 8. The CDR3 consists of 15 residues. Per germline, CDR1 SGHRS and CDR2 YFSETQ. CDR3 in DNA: TGCGCCAGCAGCTCCGGACAGGTTTTTTCAGATACGCAGTATTTT. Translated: CASSSGQVFSDTQYF.

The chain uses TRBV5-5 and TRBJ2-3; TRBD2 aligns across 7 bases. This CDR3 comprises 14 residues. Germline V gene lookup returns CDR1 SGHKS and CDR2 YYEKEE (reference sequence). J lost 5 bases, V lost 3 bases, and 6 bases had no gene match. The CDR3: CASSSSGGGDTQYF. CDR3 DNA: TGTGCCAGCAGCTCCAGTGGCGGGGGAGATACGCAGTATTTT.

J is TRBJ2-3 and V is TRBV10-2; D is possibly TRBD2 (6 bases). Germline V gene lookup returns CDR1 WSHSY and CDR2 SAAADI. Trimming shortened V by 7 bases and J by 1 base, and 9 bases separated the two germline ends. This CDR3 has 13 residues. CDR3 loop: CASTASGTDTQYF. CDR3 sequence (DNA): TGCGCCAGCACGGCTAGCGGCACAGATACGCAGTATTTT.

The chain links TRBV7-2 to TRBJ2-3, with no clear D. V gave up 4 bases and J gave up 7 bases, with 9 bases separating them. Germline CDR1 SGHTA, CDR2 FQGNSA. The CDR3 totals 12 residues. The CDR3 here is CASSSPPNTQYF. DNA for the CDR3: TGTGCCAGCAGCTCCCCCCCAAATACGCAGTATTTT.

The CDR3 coding sequence is TGTGCCAGCAGACCGTGGGAAAGGGGAGGCCTCGGAGTAGCTTTCTTT. The encoded protein is CASRPWERGGLGVAFF. The genes are TRBV27 and TRBJ1-1; tentatively, D is TRBD1 (5 bases). Germline CDR1 MNHEY, CDR2 SMNVEV (reference sequence). Trimming removed 6 bases from V and 10 bases from J, with 27 bases in between. The CDR3 is made up of 16 amino acids.

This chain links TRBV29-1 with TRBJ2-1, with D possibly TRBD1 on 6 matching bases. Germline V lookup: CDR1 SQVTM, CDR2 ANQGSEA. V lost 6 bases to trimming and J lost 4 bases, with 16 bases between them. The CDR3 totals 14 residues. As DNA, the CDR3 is TGCAGCGTCAAGACAGGAACGAGTTACAATGAGCAGTTCTTC. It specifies CSVKTGTSYNEQFF.

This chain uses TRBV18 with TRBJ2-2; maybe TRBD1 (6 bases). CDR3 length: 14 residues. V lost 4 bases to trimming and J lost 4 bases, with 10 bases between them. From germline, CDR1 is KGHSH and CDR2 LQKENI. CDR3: CASSLTGTTGELFF. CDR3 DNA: TGTGCCAGCTCACTAACAGGGACCACCGGGGAGCTGTTTTTT.

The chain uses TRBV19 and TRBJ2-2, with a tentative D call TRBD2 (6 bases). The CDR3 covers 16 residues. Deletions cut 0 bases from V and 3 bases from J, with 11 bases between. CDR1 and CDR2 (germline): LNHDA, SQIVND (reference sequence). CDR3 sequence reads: CASSIERGGDTGELFF. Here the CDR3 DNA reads TGTGCCAGTAGTATAGAGCGGGGTGGGGACACCGGGGAGCTGTTTTTT.

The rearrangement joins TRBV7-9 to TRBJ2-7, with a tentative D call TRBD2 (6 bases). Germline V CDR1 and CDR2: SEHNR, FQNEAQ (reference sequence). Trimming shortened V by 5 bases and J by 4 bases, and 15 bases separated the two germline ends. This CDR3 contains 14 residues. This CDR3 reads CASSLPGEAYEQYF. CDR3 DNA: TGTGCCAGCAGCCTCCCGGGGGAGGCGTACGAGCAGTACTTC.

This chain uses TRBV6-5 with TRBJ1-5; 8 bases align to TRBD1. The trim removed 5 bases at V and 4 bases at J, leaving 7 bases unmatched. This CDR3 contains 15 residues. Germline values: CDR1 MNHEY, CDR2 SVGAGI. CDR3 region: CASSVDRGGNQPQHF. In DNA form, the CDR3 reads TGTGCCAGCAGTGTAGACAGGGGTGGGAATCAGCCCCAGCATTTT.

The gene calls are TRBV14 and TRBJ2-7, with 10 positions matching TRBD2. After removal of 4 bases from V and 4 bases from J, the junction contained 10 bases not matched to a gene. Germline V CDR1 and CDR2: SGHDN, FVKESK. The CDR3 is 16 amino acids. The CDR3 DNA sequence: TGTGCCAGCAGCCTAGCGGGGGGCCACATCGGATACGAGCAGTACTTC. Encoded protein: CASSLAGGHIGYEQYF.

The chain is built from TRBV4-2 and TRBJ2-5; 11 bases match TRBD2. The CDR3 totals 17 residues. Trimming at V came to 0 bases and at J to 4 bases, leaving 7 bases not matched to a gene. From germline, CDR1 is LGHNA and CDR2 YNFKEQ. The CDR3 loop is CASSQDLWLAGGETQYF. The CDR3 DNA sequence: TGTGCCAGCAGCCAAGATCTGTGGCTAGCGGGGGGAGAGACCCAGTACTTC.